This TCR beta chain was documented in a study of T-cell memory formation after mild COVID-19 (dated by TCRdb to about 2021). Some background on the complete study: Most TCR sequence clusters were specific to one of the two donors. In a couple of donors, T-cell clones that expanded and contracted after mild COVID-19 were followed by sequencing TCRalpha and TCRbeta repertoires longitudinally. The cohort comprised two young, previously healthy adult volunteers, one female and one male. Study-wide conclusions, independent of this receptor: Contracting CD4+ clones turned up mainly in the CM and EM memory subsets, whereas EMRA was where CD8+ clones were enriched. The study covered only two mild cases, and larger cohorts including severe cases with pre-infection samples were considered necessary. Clones that contracted from day 15 to 85 showed balanced CD4/CD8 phenotypes, whereas a second wave of clones that expanded from day 15 to 37 leaned towards CD4+. Some responding clones were detected in pre-infection memory, suggesting pre-existing cross-reactive memory T cells joined the SARS-CoV-2 response. Whether the second-wave clones peaking on day 37 were SARS-CoV-2 specific was not confirmed.

Sequencing was performed on an Illumina NovaSeq 6000. cDNA libraries for TCRalpha and TCRbeta were prepared by 5'RACE using constant-segment primers, with sample barcodes and unique molecular identifiers added. RNA was extracted from every sample with Trizol reagent. Libraries were amplified in two PCR steps, with a second sample barcode and Illumina TruSeq adapters added in the second step. Sequencing of the libraries was done on an Illumina NovaSeq, producing 2 x 150 bp paired-end reads. The study's own analysis went as follows. With migec v1.2.7, reads were demultiplexed and then collapsed into UMI-guided consensus sequences. With mixcr v2.1.11, UMI consensuses were aligned to TRA and TRB V and J templates and assembled into clonotypes. A clonotype was counted as expanded or contracted only when both edgeR and NoisET called the clonotype significant, with the noise models trained on biological replicates. For edgeR calls, the thresholds were a false discovery rate-adjusted p below 0.01 and a log2 fold-change of 1. PCA with hierarchical clustering of max-normalized trajectories of the 1000 most abundant clonotypes was used as exploratory dynamics analysis. Separately sequenced CD4+ and CD8+ repertoires were used to assign the CD4 or CD8 phenotype of responding clones. The public reads were run again by TCRdb, first through fastp at Q25 and then through MiXCR, and only productive beta chains were kept. Rows with a matching CDR3 protein are joined into one entry that keeps the most common DNA and genes. Here the V and J calls rest on TCRdb's processing, not on the authors' analysis. This sample holds 400,000 to 500,000 distinct CDR3 sequences; over 15% were observed only once. Clones ranked in the top ten supply roughly 8.4% of the sample.

To note about this clonotype: Its antigen is currently not known. No base qualities exist here, and no much larger clone lies one base off it.

The CDR1 and CDR2 encoded by the germline V gene are MGHRA and YSYEKL. The germline V end is reduced by 0 bases and the J end by 4 bases; junction bases left unmatched: 5. The CDR3 runs 15 residues from the cysteine to the phenylalanine. Just the 45-base CDR3 DNA is kept, in frame starting at base 1. Ficoll-Paque density gradient centrifugation was used to isolate PBMCs. The chain is encoded by TRBV4-1 joined to TRBJ2-7; 8 bases in the middle match TRBD1. The receptor comes from an adult woman who had mild COVID-19 (a few samples of this study predate the infection). The sample titles of this study are shuffled in the database, so cell type and time point are left out; the donor was told from shared clones. Sequences were obtained from PBMCs or a T cell subset sorted from them (not recorded which). CDR3 protein: CASSQDPGGAYEQYF. The nucleotides are TGCGCCAGCAGCCAAGATCCAGGGGGCGCTTACGAGCAGTACTTC.